This is a list of T cell receptor beta chains from one sample in a study of blood T cell repertoires in COVID-19. The protocol was immunoSEQ multiplex PCR, while the TCRdb copy is restricted to in-frame clones and leaves out a portion. The repertoire holds 200,000 to 250,000 clones, with 89% as singletons. The sequencing sample was made of peripheral blood. The receptors were gathered from a woman between 40 and 50 years old with acute or convalescent COVID-19. Each CDR3 is given with its conserved first and last residue. A D gene is named only where the DNA matches it firmly. Size is stated for part of the rows, as once, few or many counts, or as a class when the clone is expanded.

j_call clone_size v_call d_call cdr3_nt cdr3_aa
TRBJ1-6 NA TRBV10-3 NA TGTGCCATCAGTGAGTCGGTAGGGGCTGGTTCACCCCTCCACTTT CAISESVGAGSPLHF
TRBJ2-5 NA TRBV10-3 NA TGTGCCATCAGTGACGCCGGAGGGGGCCAGACCCAGTACTTC CAISDAGGGQTQYF
TRBJ1-5 NA TRBV19 NA TGTGCCAGTAGTATAAATTGGTTTCGGGGCAATCAGCCCCAGCATTTT CASSINWFRGNQPQHF
TRBJ1-1 NA TRBV5-1 TRBD1 TGCGCCAGCAGCTCCTACCGGGACAGGTCGAACACTGAAGCTTTCTTT CASSSYRDRSNTEAFF
TRBJ2-5 NA TRBV19 NA TGTGCCAGTAGTGCCCGGGGGGCGATAGAGACCCAGTACTTC CASSARGAIETQYF
TRBJ1-1 NA TRBV5-1 NA TGCGCCAGCAGCTTATACAGGGCTAACACTGAAGCTTTCTTT CASSLYRANTEAFF
TRBJ1-6 NA TRBV3-1/TRBV3-2 TRBD1 TGTGCCAGCAGCCCAGATATTGCGACAGGGGACTATAATTCACCCCTCCACTTT CASSPDIATGDYNSPLHF
TRBJ2-3 NA TRBV6-5 NA TGTGCCAGCACCATAGAGGGTCAGTCTATGGATACGCAGTATTTT CASTIEGQSMDTQYF
TRBJ1-5 few TRBV28 NA TGTGCCAGCAGCTTTAGTGAGCCCCAGCATTTT CASSFSEPQHF
TRBJ1-1 NA TRBV11-2 NA TGTGCCAGCAGCTTATTCCCCCCTGCGGGGAACACTGAAGCTTTCTTT CASSLFPPAGNTEAFF
TRBJ2-3 NA TRBV9 NA TGTGCCAGCAGCCCCCGGGTGGGGGCGCAGGCAGATACGCAGTATTTT CASSPRVGAQADTQYF
TRBJ1-2 few TRBV6-5 TRBD1 TGTGCCAGCAGCTCGGCCGGGACAGGGGTCCGTCTCTACACCTTC CASSSAGTGVRLYTF
TRBJ1-1 once TRBV4-1 TRBD1 TGCGCCAGCAGCCAAGGAGGGGGCTCAGCTATACTGAATGCTTTCTTT CASSQGGGSAILNAFF
TRBJ2-1 NA TRBV30 NA TGTGCCTGCAAACGGGGGCAAGCTCTAGCGGCGGTAGTCGGGGGTGAGCAGTTCTTC CACKRGQALAAVVGGEQFF
TRBJ1-1 NA TRBV7-8 TRBD1 TGTGCCAGCAGCCGGCTGGACAGGGCTAACACTGAAGCTTTCTTT CASSRLDRANTEAFF
TRBJ1-2 NA TRBV2 NA TGTGCCAGCAGCCTCAGGGTGGACTATGGCTACACCTTC CASSLRVDYGYTF
TRBJ1-1 NA TRBV5-1 NA TGCGCCAGCAGCTTGGGGGGCCGGAGCACTGAAGCTTTCTTT CASSLGGRSTEAFF
TRBJ1-5 NA TRBV6-5 NA TGTGCCAGCAGCTCCTCGGGGGGAGCCTATCAGCCCCAGCATTTT CASSSSGGAYQPQHF
TRBJ2-3 NA TRBV5-5 TRBD1 TGTGCCAGCAGGTCGGGACAGAACACAGATACGCAGTATTTT CASRSGQNTDTQYF
TRBJ1-3 NA TRBV19 NA TGTGCCAGTAGTATACGAGGGTCTGGAAACACCATATATTTT CASSIRGSGNTIYF
TRBJ1-2 NA TRBV4-1 NA TGCGCCAGCAGCCAAGGGAAACAGTTGAACTATGGCTACACCTTC CASSQGKQLNYGYTF
TRBJ2-5 NA TRBV5-1 TRBD1 TGCGCCAGCAGCTTGACAGGGGGTTTGGTGGAGACCCAGTACTTC CASSLTGGLVETQYF
TRBJ2-5 NA TRBV9 NA TGTGCCAGCAGCCTTGGGGCAGGGTTACAAGAGACCCAGTACTTC CASSLGAGLQETQYF
TRBJ2-2 NA TRBV12-3/TRBV12-4 TRBD1 TGTGCCAGCAGGCGTACAGGGGCCGGGGAGCTGTTTTTT CASRRTGAGELFF
TRBJ1-5 NA TRBV5-6 TRBD1 TGTGCCAGCAGCCTGACAGGGACCCCCCAGCCCCAGCATTTT CASSLTGTPQPQHF
TRBJ2-3 NA TRBV6-4 NA TGTGCCAGCAGCCGGGAACAGCAAGCGGGTACGCAGTATTTT CASSREQQAGTQYF
TRBJ1-3 NA TRBV24-1 NA TGTGCCACCAGTGACAGTTCTGGAAACACCATATATTTT CATSDSSGNTIYF
TRBJ1-1 NA TRBV3-1/TRBV3-2 NA TGTGCCAGCAGCCACGAGAGACAGGCTACCGAAGCTTTCTTT CASSHERQATEAFF
TRBJ2-1 NA TRBV7-9 TRBD2 TGTGCCAGCAAAGGACTAGCGACCTACAATGAGCAGTTCTTC CASKGLATYNEQFF
TRBJ2-1 NA TRBV9 NA TGTGCCAGCAGCGTTTCCGGCGGAACAACTCACAATGAGCAGTTCTTC CASSVSGGTTHNEQFF
TRBJ1-2 NA TRBV15 TRBD1 TGTGCCACCAGCAAGCGTGGGGACAGAACAATACGTGGCTACACCTTC CATSKRGDRTIRGYTF
TRBJ1-5 NA TRBV24-1 TRBD1 TGTGCCACCAACCCCCGGAAGGGGGCCGGACAGCCCCAGCATTTT CATNPRKGAGQPQHF
TRBJ1-1 NA TRBV5-4 NA TGTGCCAGCAAAGGGGGGAACACTGAAGCTTTCTTT CASKGGNTEAFF
TRBJ1-5 NA TRBV12-3/TRBV12-4 NA TGTGCCAGCAGACAGAGTTCAAATCAGCCCCAGCATTTT CASRQSSNQPQHF
TRBJ1-1 NA TRBV7-3 NA TGTGCCAGCTCCAGGTCAGGGGTCACTGAAGCTTTCTTT CASSRSGVTEAFF
TRBJ1-6 NA TRBV7-2 TRBD1 TGTGCCAGCACCCGCGGACAGGGTAATTCACCCCTCCACTTT CASTRGQGNSPLHF
TRBJ1-3 few TRBV4-1 NA TGCGCTTCGATGGCCCTCTCTGGAAACACCATATATTTT CASMALSGNTIYF
TRBJ1-2 NA TRBV27 TRBD1 TGTGCCACCCCTGGACAGGGGGCTAACTATGGCTACACCTTC CATPGQGANYGYTF
TRBJ1-4 NA TRBV7-9 NA TGTGCCAGCAGCTTAGCACAGCCCGATGAAAAACTGTTTTTT CASSLAQPDEKLFF
TRBJ2-5 NA TRBV5-6 TRBD1 TGTGCCAGCAGCTCAATCTGGGACAGGGGTAAAGAGACCCAGTACTTC CASSSIWDRGKETQYF
TRBJ1-1 NA TRBV29-1 NA TGCAGCGTTGAAGGGGCGGTTTCAGGGGTAGGCACTGAAGCTTTCTTT CSVEGAVSGVGTEAFF